The clone carrying this TCR beta chain has just one count. These data originate in a study of blood T cell repertoires in COVID-19. At the level of the study: The United States, Italy and Spain were the sources of the acute and convalescent COVID-19 samples.

The trim removed 8 bases at V and 3 bases at J, leaving 10 bases unmatched. This CDR3 is built from 14 residues. The germline V gene has CDR1 SQVTM and CDR2 ANQGSEA. Study processing details: The assay estimated nucleated cells by amplifying reference gene primers. Sequencing used immunoSEQ multiplex PCR; TCRdb keeps in-frame clones, though not all of them. D and trimming were read from the DNA, whereas the V and J calls and clone size are those reported in that table. Of 200,000 to 250,000 clones in the sample, roughly 80% were seen once. Material for sequencing was peripheral blood. This chain joins TRBV29-1 and TRBJ2-5, with TRBD1 matching over 9 bases. The receptor's source is a man in his thirties or forties with active or convalescent COVID-19. CDR3 sequence reads: CSSMGTGSEETQYF. The DNA of the CDR3 is TGCAGCTCGATGGGGACAGGGAGCGAAGAGACCCAGTACTTC.